The 31 T cell receptor beta chains presented below share a single source sample, sequenced in a study of blood T cell repertoires in COVID-19. Clones were sequenced by immunoSEQ multiplex PCR, and TCRdb holds only the in-frame ones, with some missing. The sample consists of over 200,000 clones, just under 90% of them appearing once. Sequencing was done on a sample of PBMCs or T cells enriched from blood (not recorded which). The origin of the receptors is a young man who had recovered from COVID-19.

This clone was counted between two and nine times. This chain links TRBV28 with TRBJ2-2; D is perhaps TRBD1 (5 bases). The V end lost 2 bases, the J end lost 5 bases, and 12 bases lay between the germline ends. CDR1 is MDHEN, CDR2 SYDVKM, per germline. The CDR3 runs 15 residues. The CDR3, as DNA: TGTGCCAGCAGTTTAGGTCAGGGCTTGACCGGGGAGCTGTTTTTT. Translation gives CASSLGQGLTGELFF.

The chain's CDR3 is CASSEKLFSGNTIYF. Written as DNA, the CDR3 is TGTGCCAGCAGTGAGAAACTTTTCTCTGGAAACACCATATATTTT. This chain uses TRBV6-1 with TRBJ1-3, with no clear D. The germline gives CDR1 MNHNS, CDR2 SASEGT. V gave up 3 bases and J gave up 0 bases, with 9 bases separating them. This CDR3 spans 15 amino acids.

This chain links TRBV27 with TRBJ2-3; 13 bases align to TRBD2. The CDR3 contains 16 residues. CDR1 MNHEY and CDR2 SMNVEV come from the germline V gene (reference sequence). V was clipped by 5 bases and J by 8 bases; unmatched bases: 10. The CDR3 is CASSHQLAGGPTTQYF. DNA of the CDR3: TGTGCCAGCAGTCACCAACTAGCGGGAGGGCCGACTACGCAGTATTTT.

V usage is TRBV3-1 (or the pseudogene TRBV3-2) and J usage is TRBJ1-6; D remains unclear. The CDR3 totals 17 residues. Trimming shortened V by 0 bases and J by 4 bases, and 13 bases separated the two germline ends. CDR1 and CDR2 (germline): LGHDT, YNNKEL (reference sequence). In nucleotides, the CDR3 is TGTGCCAGCAGCCAAGATAACCCAGGCCCGTATAATTCACCCCTCCACTTT. Translated: CASSQDNPGPYNSPLHF.

The rearrangement uses TRBV6-5 and TRBJ2-3, with 9 positions matching TRBD2. The V gene end was trimmed by 2 bases and the J gene end by 3 bases; junction bases not matched to a gene: 6. CDR1 and CDR2 (germline): MNHEY, SVGAGI. The CDR3 has 16 residues. In DNA, the CDR3 is TGTGCCAGCAGTTACGAGGTAGCGGGAGAGACAGATACGCAGTATTTT. As protein: CASSYEVAGETDTQYF.

The rearrangement links TRBV7-2 to TRBJ1-4; the D is unclear. The CDR3 sequence is 15 residues long. Germline assignment: CDR1 SGHTA and CDR2 FQGNSA. Trimming removed 0 bases at V and 5 bases at J, with 10 bases between. CDR3 coding DNA: TGTGCCAGCAGCTTAGCGCCAGGAATGAATGAAAAACTGTTTTTT. Translation gives CASSLAPGMNEKLFF.

This sequence joins TRBV4-2 and TRBJ2-4, with a tentative D call TRBD1 (5 bases). CDR1 is LGHNA and CDR2 is YNFKEQ in the germline V gene. The CDR3 totals 18 residues. Trimming took off 1 base at V and 0 bases at J, with 16 bases between the two ends. DNA for the CDR3: TGTGCCAGCAGCCAAGTCCCCCAGGGTGGTATAGCCAAAAACATTCAGTACTTC. It is translated as CASSQVPQGGIAKNIQYF.

The V and J genes are TRBV3-1 (or the pseudogene TRBV3-2) and TRBJ2-3; TRBD2 agrees at 12 bases. Looked up from germline, CDR1 is LGHDT and CDR2 is YNNKEL (reference sequence). This CDR3 has 19 amino acids. Unmatched junction bases numbered 11, after V lost 4 bases and J lost 0 bases. The CDR3 sequence: CASSLSPLAGGRSTDTQYF. The CDR3 nucleotides read TGTGCCAGCAGCCTAAGCCCCCTAGCGGGGGGGCGAAGCACAGATACGCAGTATTTT.

The genes are TRBV5-1 and TRBJ2-6; possibly TRBD1 for D (6 bases). Per the germline V gene, CDR1 is SGHRS and CDR2 is YFSETQ. V lost 3 bases and J 0 bases, leaving 10 bases between the germline ends. This CDR3 region has 16 residues. The CDR3 loop is CASSSGQSSGANVLTF. CDR3 bases: TGCGCCAGCAGCTCCGGACAGTCCTCTGGGGCCAACGTCCTGACTTTC.

The CDR3 spells CASKLADNEQFF. The CDR3 coding sequence is TGTGCCAGCAAACTAGCGGACAATGAGCAGTTCTTC. The rearrangement uses TRBV2 and TRBJ2-1, with 8 bases identical to TRBD2. The V and J ends lost 7 bases and 5 bases, in that order; junction bases with no gene match: 1. CDR1 is SNHLY and CDR2 is FYNNEI in the germline V gene. CDR3 size: 12 residues.

The chain couples TRBV5-6 to TRBJ2-1; 7 bases agree with TRBD1. V dropped 1 base and J dropped 2; count of bases not matched to a gene: 15. This CDR3 region has 19 residues. Germline V CDR1 and CDR2: SGHDT, YYEEEE. CDR3 nucleotide sequence: TGTGCCAGCAGCTTGCCGGGACAGAGGACCGACCAAACCTACAATGAGCAGTTCTTC. Protein sequence: CASSLPGQRTDQTYNEQFF.

The chain uses TRBV7-9 and TRBJ2-2; D is perhaps TRBD1 (8 bases). V was pared by 4 bases and J by 5 bases, with 14 bases between. Germline values: CDR1 SEHNR, CDR2 FQNEAQ (reference sequence). This CDR3 spans 15 amino acids. The DNA for the CDR3 is TGTGCCAGCAGCTATGGACAGGGAGGGACCGGGGAGCTGTTTTTT. Translation: CASSYGQGGTGELFF.

The CDR3 sequence is CASPNPTGNGNQPQHF. In DNA, the CDR3 is TGTGCCAGCCCCAACCCGACAGGGAATGGCAATCAGCCCCAGCATTTT. V and J are TRBV6-9 and TRBJ1-5, with 7 bases lining up with TRBD1. Germline CDR1 is MNHGY and CDR2 is SVAAGI. CDR3 length: 16 residues. The J segment lost 2 bases and the V segment lost 8 bases, leaving 12 bases of the junction unmatched.

The chain links TRBV28 to TRBJ2-3; 10 bases are a match to TRBD2. This CDR3 is built from 16 residues. CDR1 MDHEN and CDR2 SYDVKM come from the germline V gene. Trimming removed 3 bases from V and 3 bases from J; junction bases left unmatched: 6. In DNA form, the CDR3 reads TGTGCCAGCAGTTTGGCTAGCGGGGGTTGGACAGATACGCAGTATTTT. This encodes CASSLASGGWTDTQYF.

This chain joins TRBV28 and TRBJ2-1; D possibly corresponds to TRBD1 (5 bases). CDR1 is MDHEN and CDR2 is SYDVKM in the germline V gene. The CDR3 loop spans 13 amino acids. V was clipped by 2 bases and J by 6 bases, with 8 bases between them. CDR3 sequence (DNA): TGTGCCAGCAGTTTAGACAGCCTCAATGAGCAGTTCTTC. Translating gives CASSLDSLNEQFF.

The chain couples TRBV10-3 to TRBJ2-7; the match to TRBD2 covers 7 bases. There are 15 residues in the CDR3. With 4 bases clipped from V and 3 bases from J, the junction kept 9 bases outside the gene matches. CDR1 ENHRY and CDR2 SYGVKD come from the germline V gene. The DNA of the CDR3 is TGTGCCATCAGTGGTATAGCGGGCCGGTTCTACGAGCAGTACTTC. The encoded protein is CAISGIAGRFYEQYF.

The V call is TRBV5-8, the J call TRBJ1-2; D might be TRBD1 (6 bases). CDR1 is SGHTS and CDR2 is YDEGEE in the germline V gene. The CDR3 runs to 14 residues. V lost 0 bases, J lost 2 bases, and 8 bases lay in between. Written as DNA, the CDR3 is TGTGCCAGCAGCTTGGCCGGACAGAACTATGGCTACACCTTC. It codes for CASSLAGQNYGYTF.

V and J are TRBV19 and TRBJ1-2; a possible D gene is TRBD1 (6 bases). Germline V lookup: CDR1 LNHDA, CDR2 SQIVND (reference sequence). The CDR3 is made up of 14 amino acids. V lost 11 bases and J lost 0, with 16 bases in between. This chain's CDR3 is CAVSFRGANYGYTF. Here the CDR3 DNA reads TGTGCCGTATCTTTCAGGGGAGCTAACTATGGCTACACCTTC. Full variable domain (outside the CDR3, taken from reference TRBV19 and TRBJ1-2): DGGITQSPKYLFRKEGQNVTLSCEQNLNHDAMYWYRQDPGQGLRLIYYSQIVNDFQKGDIAEGYSVSREKKESFPLTVTSAQKNPTAFYLCAVSFRGANYGYTFGSGTRLTVV.

The J gene is TRBJ1-4, the V gene TRBV4-3; TRBD1 might be the D (5 bases). The germline V and J ends were trimmed by 3 bases and 3 bases, with 8 bases remaining between them. Per the germline V gene, CDR1 is LGHNA and CDR2 is YSLEER. The CDR3 sequence is 14 residues long. CDR3 nucleotides: TGCGCCAGCAGCCAGGGGGGGTCTAATGAAAAACTGTTTTTT. This translates into CASSQGGSNEKLFF.

The rearrangement links TRBV7-9 to TRBJ2-3; D may be TRBD1 (8 bases). This CDR3 is 16 amino acids long. The V end lost 2 bases, the J end lost 2 bases, and 14 bases lay between the germline ends. Germline loops: CDR1 SEHNR, CDR2 FQNEAQ (reference sequence). CDR3 in amino acids: CASSLSGTGITDTQYF. The CDR3 coding sequence is TGTGCCAGCAGCTTAAGCGGGACAGGCATCACAGATACGCAGTATTTT. Full variable domain (rest looked up from reference TRBV7-9 and TRBJ2-3): DTGVSQNPRHKITKRGQNVTFRCDPISEHNRLYWYRQTLGQGPEFLTYFQNEAQLEKSRLLSDRFSAERPKGSFSTLEIQRTEQGDSAMYLCASSLSGTGITDTQYFGPGTRLTVL.

The genes are TRBV5-4 and TRBJ2-7; D is possibly TRBD1 (6 bases). Trimming took off 2 bases at V and 1 base at J, with 16 bases between the two ends. The V gene's germline CDR1 is SGHNT and CDR2 YYREEE (reference sequence). The CDR3 extends over 16 amino acids. CDR3 bases: TGTGCCAGCAGCTTACCGACAGGTCCGATATCCTACGAGCAGTACTTC. Translation gives CASSLPTGPISYEQYF.

The chain employs TRBV7-9 and TRBJ2-3; TRBD2 might be the D (7 bases). CDR1 is SEHNR, CDR2 FQNEAQ, per germline (reference sequence). V dropped 0 bases and J dropped 4 bases, with 11 bases sitting between them. The CDR3 has 15 amino acids. DNA for the CDR3: TGTGCCAGCAGCTTAGCACAGGGAGGGGCAGATACGCAGTATTTT. It encodes CASSLAQGGADTQYF.

This chain uses TRBV10-3 with TRBJ2-1; tentative D call: TRBD2 (6 bases). The CDR3 sequence is 14 residues long. V shed 5 bases and J shed 10 bases, with 18 bases lying between them. Germline CDR1 is ENHRY and CDR2 is SYGVKD. CDR3 amino acids: CAISPGSGFWEQFF. The DNA for the CDR3 is TGTGCCATCAGTCCCGGGAGTGGATTTTGGGAGCAGTTCTTC.

The chain recombines TRBV5-1 with TRBJ1-1, with D maybe TRBD1 (6 bases). The CDR3 loop spans 15 amino acids. Trimming took off 0 bases at V and 5 bases at J, with 14 bases between the two ends. Germline-derived CDR1 and CDR2 are SGHRS and YFSETQ. This CDR3 reads CASSLVSRGETEAFF. The CDR3 DNA reads as TGCGCCAGCAGCTTGGTGTCCAGGGGAGAAACTGAAGCTTTCTTT.

This chain links TRBV10-1 with TRBJ1-6, with unresolved D. Deletions cut 0 bases from V and 9 bases from J, with 12 bases between. CDR1 WNHNN and CDR2 SYGVQD come from the germline V gene (reference sequence). This CDR3 is built from 15 residues. In nucleotides, the CDR3 is TGCGCCAGCAGTGAGTCAGTGGCGGGGAGTTCACCCCTCCACTTT. Its translation: CASSESVAGSSPLHF.

The chain uses TRBV28 and TRBJ2-2; D is unresolved. The V end lost 3 bases, the J end lost 6 bases, and 5 bases lay between the germline ends. The CDR3 extends over 12 amino acids. Germline CDR1 MDHEN, CDR2 SYDVKM. The CDR3 DNA is TGTGCCAGCAGTTTCCTAGCCGGGGAGCTGTTTTTT. This gives the protein CASSFLAGELFF.

The J gene is TRBJ2-7, the V gene TRBV2; 9 nucleotides align to TRBD2. The CDR3 consists of 14 residues. The J segment lost 7 bases and the V segment lost 5 bases, leaving 9 bases of the junction unmatched. The germline V gene encodes CDR1 SNHLY and CDR2 FYNNEI. CDR3 DNA sequence: TGTGCCAGCAGTAAGACTAGCGGCATCCGGGAGCAGTACTTC. Translating gives CASSKTSGIREQYF.

The chain has TRBV6-6 and TRBJ2-1, with 8 bases that match TRBD2. V lost 5 bases and J lost 0; bases outside the gene matches: 0. The CDR3 has 14 amino acids. CDR1 is MNHNY, CDR2 SVGAGI, per germline (reference sequence). Here the CDR3 reads CASSLAGSYNEQFF. CDR3 sequence (DNA): TGTGCCAGCAGTCTAGCGGGCTCCTACAATGAGCAGTTCTTC.

This rearrangement joins TRBV4-3 to TRBJ2-1; D is uncertain. The CDR3 sequence is 13 residues long. Germline loops: CDR1 LGHNA, CDR2 YSLEER. The V gene lost 2 bases and the J gene lost 5 bases, with 7 bases spanning the gap. CDR3 coding DNA: TGCGCCAGCAGCCAACGAGGCCACAATGAGCAGTTCTTC. Translation gives CASSQRGHNEQFF.

The CDR3, as DNA: TGTGCCAGCAGCCAACGGACTAGCCTCTTCTCCTACGAGCAGTACTTC. It codes for CASSQRTSLFSYEQYF. V gene TRBV7-8 combines with J gene TRBJ2-7; 8 bases are a match to TRBD2. The CDR3 extends over 16 amino acids. With 5 bases clipped from V and 0 bases from J, the junction kept 9 bases outside the gene matches. The germline CDR1 and CDR2 sequences are SGHVS and FQNEAQ.

In regard to this clone: The junction and the germline gene differ at one end; a read error may be behind it. This rearrangement joins TRBV9 to TRBJ2-4; 7 positions match TRBD2. The CDR3 is 20 residues long. CDR1 and CDR2 from the germline V gene are SGDLS and YYNGEE. CDR3 amino acids: CASSVEPRRFRGDSKNILYF. The CDR3 coding sequence is TGTGCCAGCAGCGTAGAGCCTCGGCGCTTCCGGGGGGACTCCAAAAACATTCTGTACTTC.